These 15 T cell receptor beta chains came from one sample sequenced in a study of T cells after yellow fever vaccination. TCRdb passed the 5' RACE reads through MiXCR, listing each CDR3 protein once. The data hold nearly 550,000 distinct CDR3 sequences, with approximately 21% observed a single time. The material sequenced was PBMCs, taken 15 days after the yellow fever booster vaccination. All receptors come from a man aged 30-40 years who received the YFV17D yellow fever vaccine.

This chain joins TRBV7-8 and TRBJ2-7; TRBD2 aligns across 8 bases. CDR1 and CDR2 from the germline V gene are SGHVS and FQNEAQ. Trimming removed 5 bases from V and 6 bases from J; junction bases left unmatched: 12. The CDR3 covers 15 residues. The CDR3 DNA sequence: TGTGCCAGCAGCAAGACCAGCGGGAGCCGGGTCGAGCAGTACTTC. Amino acids: CASSKTSGSRVEQYF.

V and J are TRBV11-3 and TRBJ2-3; TRBD2 aligns across 15 bases. Per the germline V gene, CDR1 is SGHNT and CDR2 is YENEEA. The CDR3 is 17 amino acids. The J segment lost 5 bases and the V segment lost 4 bases, leaving 7 bases of the junction unmatched. The CDR3 bases are TGTGCCAGCAGCTATGGACTAGCGGGAGGGAGCGGAGATACGCAGTATTTT. Protein: CASSYGLAGGSGDTQYF.

V and J are TRBV20-1 and TRBJ2-1; D is ambiguous. The V end lost 3 bases, the J end lost 1 base, and 7 bases lay between the germline ends. This CDR3 comprises 13 residues. Germline values: CDR1 DFQATT, CDR2 SNEGSKA (reference sequence). The CDR3 coding sequence is TGCAGTGCTAGGGACCCTTCCTACAATGAGCAGTTCTTC. Encoded protein: CSARDPSYNEQFF.

The chain links TRBV12-3 or TRBV12-4 to TRBJ2-2, with 9 bases aligning to TRBD1. This CDR3 spans 14 amino acids. With 7 bases clipped from V and 2 bases from J, the junction kept 2 bases outside the gene matches. The CDR3: CASTGQGNTGELFF. The CDR3 DNA follows: TGTGCCAGCACGGGACAGGGAAACACCGGGGAGCTGTTTTTT.

This clonotype was observed a handful of times. V gene TRBV15 combines with J gene TRBJ2-5; 9 bases line up with TRBD2. The CDR3 extends over 14 amino acids. Germline assignment: CDR1 LNHNV and CDR2 YYDKDF (reference sequence). The V and J ends lost 7 bases and 5 bases, in that order; junction bases with no gene match: 8. For the CDR3, the DNA is TGTGCCACCAATTCGCGGGAGGGCAAGGAGACCCAGTACTTC. This codes for CATNSREGKETQYF.

This clonotype has just a few counts. The genes are TRBV7-8 and TRBJ2-6; 7 bases agree with TRBD2. The CDR3 runs 18 residues. Germline values: CDR1 SGHVS, CDR2 FQNEAQ. J lost 2 bases, V lost 9 bases, and 16 bases had no gene match. In nucleotides, the CDR3 is TGTGCCAGTTCCGTCGCGAGCGGGATATCCGCTGGGGCCAACGTCCTGACTTTC. This encodes CASSVASGISAGANVLTF.

This clonotype was picked up a small number of times. The V call is TRBV18, the J call TRBJ2-7; D unclear. V gave up 3 bases and J gave up 0 bases, with 9 bases separating them. This CDR3 is 14 amino acids long. From germline, CDR1 is KGHSH and CDR2 LQKENI. CDR3 bases: TGTGCCAGCTCACCGCTTTCACACTCCTACGAGCAGTACTTC. Residues: CASSPLSHSYEQYF.

The J gene is TRBJ2-7, the V gene TRBV19; D is tentatively TRBD1 or TRBD2 (5 bases each). CDR1 is LNHDA and CDR2 is SQIVND in the germline V gene (reference sequence). This CDR3 spans 13 amino acids. V was clipped by 2 bases and J by 3 bases, with 8 bases between them. CDR3 nucleotide sequence: TGTGCCAGTAGTATACGGGACGGCTACGAGCAGTACTTC. Amino acid sequence: CASSIRDGYEQYF.

The J gene is TRBJ1-2, the V gene TRBV6-5; D not resolved. The CDR3 loop spans 15 amino acids. Trimming took off 2 bases at V and 4 bases at J, with 14 bases between the two ends. Germline CDR1 is MNHEY and CDR2 is SVGAGI. The CDR3 nucleotides read TGTGCCAGCAGTTACGGAGCAGGAGCCTCCTATGGCTACACCTTC. This encodes CASSYGAGASYGYTF.

The rearrangement joins TRBV20-1 to TRBJ1-6; D might be TRBD1 (6 bases). This CDR3 is built from 14 residues. The V gene lost 1 base and the J gene lost 8 bases, with 12 bases spanning the gap. CDR1 and CDR2 (germline): DFQATT, SNEGSKA (reference sequence). This chain's CDR3 is CSARGGHRDSPLHF. For the CDR3, the DNA is TGCAGTGCTAGAGGGGGTCACAGGGATTCACCCCTCCACTTT.

This clonotype was counted only a few times. The chain joins TRBV10-3 to TRBJ1-1; TRBD1 is a possible D gene (6 bases). CDR1 is ENHRY, CDR2 SYGVKD, per germline. The CDR3 sequence is 14 residues long. Trimming took off 6 bases at V and 2 bases at J, with 13 bases between the two ends. CDR3 DNA: TGTGCCATCAGGGGAACGGACAGCAACACTGAAGCTTTCTTT. This gives the protein CAIRGTDSNTEAFF.

This clonotype has just a few counts. The chain recombines TRBV6-2 or TRBV6-3 with TRBJ2-7; D gene unclear. Germline V gene data show CDR1 as MNHEY and CDR2 as SVGEGT. The CDR3 covers 13 residues. Trimming removed 10 bases at V and 0 bases at J, with 13 bases between. The CDR3 DNA reads TGTGCCACCCGTAGACACGGCTCCTACGAGCAGTACTTC. It codes for CATRRHGSYEQYF.

This chain connects TRBV18 to TRBJ2-5; unclear D gene. The V end was cut by 3 bases, the J end by 5 bases, with 7 bases between. This CDR3 is 12 amino acids long. The V gene's germline CDR1 is KGHSH and CDR2 LQKENI. The CDR3 loop is CASSPKLETQYF. The CDR3 DNA follows: TGTGCCAGCTCACCTAAGCTCGAGACCCAGTACTTC.

The chain recombines TRBV7-2 with TRBJ2-7; TRBD2 agrees at 10 bases. Germline V gene data show CDR1 as SGHTA and CDR2 as FQGNSA. The CDR3 covers 16 residues. V was pared by 5 bases and J by 2 bases, with 9 bases of the junction left unmatched. CDR3 DNA: TGTGCCAGCAGCCGCGGACCAGCGGGAGGGCCCTACGAGCAGTACTTC. Translation: CASSRGPAGGPYEQYF.

The rearrangement uses TRBV28 and TRBJ2-5; the D gene is possibly TRBD1 (6 bases). Deletions cut 3 bases from V and 2 bases from J, with 16 bases between. The CDR3 is 16 residues long. Germline V lookup: CDR1 MDHEN, CDR2 SYDVKM. The CDR3 protein is CASSFRGSLFQETQYF. DNA for the CDR3: TGTGCCAGCAGTTTCAGGGGCAGCTTATTTCAAGAGACCCAGTACTTC.